This T cell receptor (beta chain) was retrieved from a study of immune cell composition in non-small cell lung cancer. Turning to the study itself: Lung adenocarcinoma or squamous carcinoma made up most tumours.

CDR3 length equals 16 residues. Germline V CDR1 and CDR2: SGHTS, YDEGEE. V was pared by 4 bases and J by 3 bases, with 17 bases between. The sample holds a few counts of this clone. No antigen is known for it. Study-level results: Tumour TCR-beta clonality was not significantly tied to smoking pack-years. Tumour-reactive clones were not shown to match dominant in vivo tumour clones. TIL tumour reactivity correlated with maximal tumour-associated clone frequency in adenocarcinoma.

Sequencing was performed with immunoSEQ multiplex PCR; in TCRdb, only in-frame clones are kept and a portion is missing. The sample yields about 4,500 clones, 65% to 75% seen once. Normal lung was taken at the farthest possible site, at least 3 cm from tumour. This sequence originates from a human donor with non-small cell lung cancer. The sequenced sample was non-adjacent lung tissue. The chain combines TRBV5-8 with TRBJ1-5; D perhaps matches TRBD1 (5 bases). CDR3 nucleotides: TGTGCCAGCAGCCGCACCGACAGTTACACCAATCAGCCCCAGCATTTT. Protein product: CASSRTDSYTNQPQHF.